This T cell receptor beta chain was profiled in a study of cytomegalovirus exposure and HLA in healthy donors. This CDR3 comprises 14 residues. The germline CDR1 and CDR2 sequences are SQVTM and ANQGSEA. The trim removed 4 bases at V and 0 bases at J, leaving 5 bases unmatched. This clone was detected only a few times. The antigen remains undetermined. PCR employed 60 Vbeta and 13 Jbeta primers. Clones were sequenced by immunoSEQ multiplex PCR, and TCRdb holds only the in-frame ones, with some missing. Altogether approximately 150,000 clones are present, roughly 75% being singletons, with the ten largest covering around 3.2%. The study, taken as a whole, reports: Most of the CMV-associated TCR beta chains (in a later analysis) appeared to be HLA-restricted. The study designated 164 TCR beta chains cytomegalovirus-associated. The records held CMV serostatus as the only immune exposure information.

The chain recombines TRBV29-1 with TRBJ1-1, with 7 positions matching TRBD1. What was sequenced was PBMCs. The clonotype originates from a man aged 40-49 years in good health and CMV-seronegative. The CDR3 loop reads CSVGGQSMNTEAFF. The CDR3 region has the DNA TGCAGCGTTGGGGGACAGAGCATGAACACTGAAGCTTTCTTT.